This T cell receptor beta chain was identified during a study of cytomegalovirus exposure and HLA in healthy donors. Study-level points and caveats: The study designated around 150 TCR beta chains cytomegalovirus-associated. Testing in vitro showed a few CMV-associated chains specific for CMV antigens. Presence/absence analyses assumed roughly uniform sequencing depth across donors, which may not hold.

The ends were cut back, 2 bases at V and 5 bases at J, with 10 bases in the middle. From germline, CDR1 is SGHDT and CDR2 YYEEEE. The CDR3 loop spans 13 amino acids. PCR was performed using 60 Vbeta and 13 Jbeta primers. The method was immunoSEQ multiplex PCR; TCRdb's version includes in-frame clones alone and lacks a portion of them. The top ten hold under 5.5% of the sample, which has tens of thousands of clones, 60% to 85% seen once. Worth noting for this clone: What it recognizes is unknown.

Sequenced: PBMCs. This clonotype was obtained from a woman aged 40 to 50 in good health and CMV-seropositive. V and J are TRBV5-6 and TRBJ1-1, with D tentatively TRBD1 (6 bases). The CDR3 DNA reads as TGTGCCAGCAGCTTAACAGGGTTAACTGAAGCTTTCTTT. Its translation is CASSLTGLTEAFF.